This T cell receptor (beta chain) was recorded in a study of shared clonotypes between healthy human individuals. Study-level findings and limits: Incompleteness in sorted-subset sequencing, despite large depth, was shown by rarefaction. Investigators collected only blood, and repertoires in tissues likely differ.

The CDR3 runs to 13 residues. The germline V gene has CDR1 SNHLY and CDR2 FYNNEI. Trimming removed 3 bases at V and 10 bases at J, with 13 bases between. Splitting of CD4+ cells produced CD45RA+ naive and CD45RA-negative memory subsets. TCRdb keeps only in-frame clones here, not all; method: immunoSEQ multiplex PCR. The profile shows approximately 330,000 clones, about 70% of them singletons. A remark on this clone: The antigen is not known.

The sequenced sample consisted of memory CD4+ T cells sorted from blood. Described subset: CD45RA-negative fraction. J is TRBJ2-1 and V is TRBV2; D remains ambiguous. The TCR comes from a man aged 25-45 years in good health. CDR3 bases: TGTGCCAGCAGTGAGGGCGCAATCGGGGAGCAGTTCTTC. Translated, it gives CASSEGAIGEQFF.